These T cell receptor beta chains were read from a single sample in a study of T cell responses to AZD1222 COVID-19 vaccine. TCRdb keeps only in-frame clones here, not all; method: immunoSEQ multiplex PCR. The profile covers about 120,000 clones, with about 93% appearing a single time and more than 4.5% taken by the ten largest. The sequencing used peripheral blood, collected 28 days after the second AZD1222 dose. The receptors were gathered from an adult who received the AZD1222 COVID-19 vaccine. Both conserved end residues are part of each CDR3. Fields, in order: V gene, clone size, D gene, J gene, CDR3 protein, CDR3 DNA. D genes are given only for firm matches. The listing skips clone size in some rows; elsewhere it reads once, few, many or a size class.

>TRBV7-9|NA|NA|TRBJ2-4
CASSYLLGGAKNIQYF
TGTGCCAGCAGCTACCTTTTGGGGGGAGCCAAAAACATTCAGTACTTC
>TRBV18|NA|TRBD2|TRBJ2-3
CASSPLGLAGGLVTDTQYF
TGTGCCAGCTCACCACTCGGACTAGCGGGAGGGCTAGTCACAGATACGCAGTATTTT
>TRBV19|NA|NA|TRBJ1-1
CASTLGTKEAFF
TGTGCCAGTACCCTTGGGACTAAAGAAGCTTTCTTT
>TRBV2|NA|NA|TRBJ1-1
CAGGLNTEAFF
TGTGCCGGGGGTCTGAACACTGAAGCTTTCTTT
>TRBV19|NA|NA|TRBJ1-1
CASQREVLNTEAFF
TGTGCCAGCCAGAGAGAGGTCTTGAACACTGAAGCTTTCTTT
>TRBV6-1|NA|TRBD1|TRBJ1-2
CASSFRTGSNYGYTF
TGTGCCAGCAGTTTCAGGACAGGGAGTAACTATGGCTACACCTTC
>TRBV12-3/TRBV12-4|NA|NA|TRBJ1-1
CASSFMGNTEAFF
TGTGCCAGCAGTTTTATGGGGAACACTGAAGCTTTCTTT
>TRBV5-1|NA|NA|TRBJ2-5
CASSSGPGSQETQYF
TGCGCCAGCAGCTCCGGTCCGGGGAGTCAAGAGACCCAGTACTTC
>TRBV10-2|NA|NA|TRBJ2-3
CASSGRDTQYF
TGCGCCAGCAGTGGCCGGGATACGCAGTATTTT
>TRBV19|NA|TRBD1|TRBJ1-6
CASSLTGGSSPLHF
TGTGCCAGTAGCCTGACAGGGGGCAGTTCACCCCTCCACTTT
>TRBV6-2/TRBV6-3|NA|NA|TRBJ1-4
CASSYSGLVDEKLFF
TGTGCCAGCAGTTACTCGGGTTTAGTGGATGAAAAACTGTTTTTT
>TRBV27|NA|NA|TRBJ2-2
CASSFETRGELFF
TGTGCCAGCAGTTTTGAGACCCGGGGGGAGCTGTTTTTT
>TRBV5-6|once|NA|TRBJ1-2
CASSFQYREATDGYTF
TGTGCCAGCAGCTTCCAATACAGGGAGGCGACGGATGGCTACACCTTC
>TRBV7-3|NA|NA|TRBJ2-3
CASSPLGTDTQYF
TGTGCCAGCAGCCCGCTGGGCACAGATACGCAGTATTTT
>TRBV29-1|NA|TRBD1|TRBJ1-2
CSVEDFRTGGSYGYTF
TGCAGCGTTGAAGATTTTCGAACAGGGGGAAGCTATGGCTACACCTTC
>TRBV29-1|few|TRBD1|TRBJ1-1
CSVGGQVWPEAFF
TGCAGCGTTGGGGGACAGGTCTGGCCTGAAGCTTTCTTT
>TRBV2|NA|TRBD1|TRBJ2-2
CASKTGGSRGELFF
TGTGCCAGCAAAACAGGGGGTAGTCGCGGGGAGCTGTTTTTT
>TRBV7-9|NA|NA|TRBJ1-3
CASKPGGAGNTIYF
TGTGCCAGCAAACCGGGGGGCGCGGGAAACACCATATATTTT
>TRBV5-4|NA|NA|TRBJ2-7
CASSLDGQRDEQYF
TGTGCCAGCAGCTTGGATGGACAGAGGGACGAGCAGTACTTC
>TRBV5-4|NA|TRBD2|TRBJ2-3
CASSFKAGADGDTQYF
TGTGCCAGCAGCTTTAAAGCGGGGGCGGATGGAGATACGCAGTATTTT
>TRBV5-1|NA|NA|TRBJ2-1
CASSFGVGNEQFF
TGCGCCAGCAGCTTCGGGGTTGGCAATGAGCAGTTCTTC
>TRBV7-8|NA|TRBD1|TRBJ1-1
CASSLGQGVTEAFF
TGTGCCAGCAGCTTAGGACAGGGGGTTACTGAAGCTTTCTTT
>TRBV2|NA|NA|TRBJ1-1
CASSPGLVAFF
TGTGCCAGCAGCCCAGGGTTGGTAGCTTTCTTT
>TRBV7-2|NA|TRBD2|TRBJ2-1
CASSLGLAGVNEQFF
TGTGCCAGCAGCCTAGGGTTAGCGGGAGTCAATGAGCAGTTCTTC
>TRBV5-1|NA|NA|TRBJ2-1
CASSLDSGSYNEQFF
TGCGCCAGCAGCTTGGATAGCGGCTCCTACAATGAGCAGTTCTTC
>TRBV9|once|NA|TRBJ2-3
CASSVPGGPGTDTQYF
TGTGCCAGCAGCGTACCTGGGGGGCCAGGTACAGATACGCAGTATTTT
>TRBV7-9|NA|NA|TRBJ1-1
CASSTSLTGRTEAFF
TGTGCCAGCAGCACCAGCCTAACAGGGCGGACTGAAGCTTTCTTT
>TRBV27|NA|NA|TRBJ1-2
CASSLTRDDYGYTF
TGTGCCAGCAGTTTAACCCGGGACGACTATGGCTACACCTTC
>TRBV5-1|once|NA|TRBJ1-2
CASSLPSGGGGYTF
TGCGCCAGCAGCTTGCCTTCCGGGGGCGGGGGCTACACCTTC
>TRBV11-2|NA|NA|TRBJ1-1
CASSRLNTEAFF
TGTGCCAGCAGCCGATTGAACACTGAAGCTTTCTTT
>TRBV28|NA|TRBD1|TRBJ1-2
CASRVVVRQGASENYGYTF
TGTGCCAGCAGGGTGGTTGTGAGACAGGGGGCCTCGGAGAACTATGGCTACACCTTC
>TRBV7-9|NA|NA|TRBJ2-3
CASSSGRDTQYF
TGTGCCAGCAGCTCAGGAAGGGATACGCAGTATTTT
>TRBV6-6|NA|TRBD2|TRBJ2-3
CASSVAGGYTDTQYF
TGTGCCAGCAGCGTAGCGGGAGGGTACACAGATACGCAGTATTTT
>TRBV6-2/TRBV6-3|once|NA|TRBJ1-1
CASSLLSTGNTEAFF
TGTGCCAGCAGTTTGCTCTCTACAGGGAACACTGAAGCTTTCTTT
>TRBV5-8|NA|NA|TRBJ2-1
CASSLLGTKGWNEQFF
TGTGCCAGCAGCTTGTTGGGGACCAAGGGCTGGAATGAGCAGTTCTTC
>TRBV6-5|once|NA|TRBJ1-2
CASSNTGSGYTF
TGTGCCAGCAGCAACACGGGGTCTGGCTACACCTTC
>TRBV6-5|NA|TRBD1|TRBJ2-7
CASSYGDRAYEQYF
TGTGCCAGCAGTTACGGGGACAGGGCCTACGAGCAGTACTTC
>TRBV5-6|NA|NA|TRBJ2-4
CASSVGGRANIQYF
TGTGCCAGCTCAGTAGGGGGGCGGGCAAACATTCAGTACTTC
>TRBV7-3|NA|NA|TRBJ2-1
CASSQMGGSYNEQFF
TGTGCCAGCAGCCAAATGGGAGGATCCTACAATGAGCAGTTCTTC
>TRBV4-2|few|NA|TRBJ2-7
CASSQVLGYEQYF
TGTGCCAGCAGCCAGGTTCTAGGGTACGAGCAGTACTTC
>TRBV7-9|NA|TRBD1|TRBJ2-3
CASSFSRDRLGADTQYF
TGTGCCAGCAGCTTTAGCCGGGACAGGTTAGGGGCAGATACGCAGTATTTT
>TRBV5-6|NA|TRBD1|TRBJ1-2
CASSLVDRVYGYTF
TGTGCCAGCAGCTTGGTCGACAGGGTCTATGGCTACACCTTC
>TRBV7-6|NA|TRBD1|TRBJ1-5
CASSLDDRGAGSAQHF
TGTGCCAGCAGCTTAGACGACAGGGGGGCTGGTTCGGCCCAGCATTTT
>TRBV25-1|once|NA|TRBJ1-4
CASSGGSRLFF
TGTGCCAGCAGTGGGGGTTCGCGACTGTTTTTT
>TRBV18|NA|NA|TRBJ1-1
CASSQTINTEAFF
TGTGCCAGCTCCCAGACAATCAACACTGAAGCTTTCTTT
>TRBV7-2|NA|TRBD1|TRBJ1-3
CASSLEGQGPFSGNTIYF
TGTGCCAGCAGCTTAGAGGGACAGGGGCCCTTCTCTGGAAACACCATATATTTT
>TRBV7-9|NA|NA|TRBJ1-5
CASSLDESPQHF
TGTGCCAGCAGCTTAGACGAGTCGCCCCAGCATTTT
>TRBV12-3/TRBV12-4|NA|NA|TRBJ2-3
CASSLGPGTQYF
TGTGCCAGCAGTTTAGGCCCGGGTACGCAGTATTTT
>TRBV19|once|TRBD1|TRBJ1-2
CASSSGQLKGYTF
TGTGCCAGTAGCTCGGGACAGTTAAAAGGCTACACCTTC
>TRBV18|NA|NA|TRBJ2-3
CASSRSTDTQYF
TGTGCCAGCTCCCGGAGCACAGATACGCAGTATTTT
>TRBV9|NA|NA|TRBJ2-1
CASSALRGPYNEQFF
TGTGCCAGCAGCGCTCTCAGGGGCCCCTACAATGAGCAGTTCTTC
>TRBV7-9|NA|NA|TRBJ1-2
CASSLVEESGYTF
TGTGCCAGCAGCTTAGTTGAGGAGTCAGGCTACACCTTC
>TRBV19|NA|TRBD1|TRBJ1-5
CASSRTGGQPQHF
TGTGCCAGTAGCAGAACAGGGGGACAGCCCCAGCATTTT
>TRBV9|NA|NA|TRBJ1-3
CASSVTPGGAGNTIYF
TGTGCCAGCAGCGTAACCCCCGGAGGGGCTGGAAACACCATATATTTT
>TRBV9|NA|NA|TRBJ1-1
CASSPGGGPAEAFF
TGTGCCAGCAGCCCAGGCGGAGGGCCGGCTGAAGCTTTCTTT
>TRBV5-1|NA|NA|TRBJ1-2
CASSLGAVGAFHYGYTF
TGCGCCAGCAGTCTCGGGGCGGTGGGCGCCTTCCATTATGGCTACACCTTC
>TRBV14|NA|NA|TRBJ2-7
CASSYGGDPYEQYF
TGTGCCAGCAGCTACGGGGGTGATCCCTACGAGCAGTACTTC
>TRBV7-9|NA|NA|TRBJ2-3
CASSLGSGADTQYF
TGTGCCAGCAGCTTAGGAAGCGGCGCAGATACGCAGTATTTT
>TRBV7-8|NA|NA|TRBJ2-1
CASSLTSKRQFF
TGTGCCAGCAGCCTAACTAGTAAACGGCAGTTCTTC
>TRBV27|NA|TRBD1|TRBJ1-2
CASRFEGANGYTF
TGTGCCAGCAGGTTTGAGGGGGCAAATGGCTACACCTTC